The entry below describes one T cell receptor (beta chain). Its specificity is unknown. V was pared by 4 bases and J by 4 bases, with 15 bases between. The CDR3 is made up of 14 amino acids. The germline CDR1 and CDR2 sequences are SQVTM and ANQGSEA. This sample stems from a study of early T cells in non-severe SARS-CoV-2 infection. Whole-study context: Bulk RNA taken from unsorted whole blood was sequenced, leaving chains unpaired.

Researchers attached unique molecular identifiers to individual cDNA molecules. TCRdb re-called the 5' RACE reads through MiXCR, storing one row per CDR3 protein. The sample lists about 52,000 distinct CDR3 sequences, 11% occurring once. Study outcomes and limitations: Database matching using VDJdb favored anti-spike CD8 responses, with private and CD4 specificities left missing.

The rearrangement joins TRBV29-1 to TRBJ2-3; tentatively, D is TRBD1 or TRBD2 (7 bases each). The TCR was taken from an adult who was a healthcare worker with PCR-confirmed SARS-CoV-2 infection or an uninfected control (not recorded which). The sequenced sample consisted of whole blood. The CDR3 protein is CSVAQGGSADTQYF. For the CDR3, the DNA is TGCAGCGTTGCGCAGGGGGGGTCCGCAGATACGCAGTATTTT.